The 30 T cell receptor beta chains given below trace back to one sample, sequenced in a study of T cells and Merkel cell carcinoma outcomes. Assay used: immunoSEQ multiplex PCR; TCRdb lists only in-frame clones, some missing. Here the sample spans over 15,000 clones, roughly 79% being singletons. The material sequenced was tumor tissue from Merkel cell carcinoma. The receptors shown here come from a human donor with Merkel cell carcinoma.

V gene TRBV5-4 combines with J gene TRBJ2-3, with D possibly being TRBD2 (5 bases). CDR1 and CDR2 (germline): SGHNT, YYREEE (reference sequence). This CDR3 comprises 13 residues. V lost 2 bases to trimming and J lost 7 bases, with 11 bases between them. This CDR3 is CASSLAGEYTQYF. The CDR3 DNA reads as TGTGCCAGCAGCTTAGCCGGGGAGTATACGCAGTATTTT.

The chain is built from TRBV4-1 and TRBJ2-5, with 8 bases that match TRBD1. This CDR3 region has 16 residues. Germline lookup yields CDR1 MGHRA and CDR2 YSYEKL. J was trimmed by 5 bases and V by 0 bases; bases with no gene match: 8. CDR3 sequence: CASSQEGDRGRETQYF. The CDR3 DNA reads as TGCGCCAGCAGCCAAGAGGGAGACAGGGGAAGGGAGACCCAGTACTTC.

V is TRBV5-1 and J is TRBJ2-7; TRBD1 is a possible D gene (6 bases). Germline V gene data show CDR1 as SGHRS and CDR2 as YFSETQ. V shed 2 bases and J shed 0 bases, with 9 bases lying between them. This CDR3 comprises 14 residues. The CDR3 bases are TGCGCCAGCAGCTTTAACAGGGACTCCTACGAGCAGTACTTC. It translates to CASSFNRDSYEQYF.

This rearrangement joins TRBV5-4 to TRBJ2-2, with 10 nucleotides matching TRBD1. V gave up 6 bases and J gave up 0 bases; unmatched junction bases: 5. Germline lookup yields CDR1 SGHNT and CDR2 YYREEE (reference sequence). The CDR3 has 16 residues. The CDR3 is CASKIGTGANTGELFF. CDR3 bases: TGTGCCAGCAAAATAGGGACAGGGGCGAACACCGGGGAGCTGTTTTTT. The variable domain in full, completed from reference TRBV5-4 and TRBJ2-2, reads ETGVTQSPTHLIKTRGQQVTLRCSSQSGHNTVSWYQQALGQGPQFIFQYYREEENGRGNFPPRFSGLQFPNYSSELNVNALELDDSALYLCASKIGTGANTGELFFGEGSRLTVL.

This clone has a single count. V usage is TRBV7-9 and J usage is TRBJ2-1, with 7 bases lining up with TRBD1. The V and J ends lost 5 bases and 4 bases, in that order; junction bases with no gene match: 8. Germline CDR1 is SEHNR and CDR2 is FQNEAQ (reference sequence). The CDR3 spans 15 residues. The CDR3 DNA reads TGTGCCAGCAGCCTAGGGGACAGTAGGTACAATGAGCAGTTCTTC. Protein product: CASSLGDSRYNEQFF. Looking up the rest from reference TRBV7-9 and TRBJ2-1 gives the full variable domain: DTGVSQNPRHKITKRGQNVTFRCDPISEHNRLYWYRQTLGQGPEFLTYFQNEAQLEKSRLLSDRFSAERPKGSFSTLEIQRTEQGDSAMYLCASSLGDSRYNEQFFGPGTRLTVL.

The chain joins TRBV19 to TRBJ1-2, with 7 bases lining up with TRBD1. J lost 6 bases, V lost 3 bases, and 7 bases had no gene match. CDR1 LNHDA and CDR2 SQIVND come from the germline V gene (reference sequence). This CDR3 has 14 amino acids. The CDR3, as DNA: TGTGCCAGTAGTATGGTACAGGGGAAGGATGGCTACACCTTC. Protein: CASSMVQGKDGYTF.

This clone was observed a few times. CDR3 in DNA: TGCGCCAGCAGCCAAGAGGACAGCAATCAGCCCCAGCATTTT. Protein product: CASSQEDSNQPQHF. The rearrangement joins TRBV4-1 to TRBJ1-5; D is unresolved. V dropped 0 bases and J dropped 1 base, with 4 bases sitting between them. This CDR3 is built from 14 residues. Germline loops: CDR1 MGHRA, CDR2 YSYEKL.

The gene calls are TRBV29-1 and TRBJ2-1; TRBD1 aligns across 8 bases. The germline CDR1 and CDR2 sequences are SQVTM and ANQGSEA. The CDR3 has 16 amino acids. The V segment lost 6 bases and the J segment 3 bases; nucleotides outside the gene matches: 13. DNA of the CDR3: TGCAGCGTCGGTGGGTCGGGGACAGGAGTCTACAATGAGCAGTTCTTC. This codes for CSVGGSGTGVYNEQFF.

The chain combines TRBV7-3 with TRBJ2-7; 10 bases are a match to TRBD1. Germline trimming cut 10 bases from V and 4 bases from J; bases unmatched to any gene: 13. The CDR3 has 15 residues. Germline assignment: CDR1 SGHTA and CDR2 FQGTGA. The CDR3 bases are TGTGCCAACCATGCCGGGACAGGGGACGATTACGAGCAGTACTTC. It codes for CANHAGTGDDYEQYF.

The rearrangement links TRBV18 to TRBJ1-3; D call uncertain. CDR1 and CDR2 from the germline V gene are KGHSH and LQKENI. V was pared by 5 bases and J by 4 bases, with 12 bases between. The CDR3 covers 14 residues. This CDR3 is CASSESVAGNTIYF. The CDR3 DNA is TGTGCCAGCTCAGAGAGTGTAGCAGGAAACACCATATATTTT.

V usage is TRBV7-9 and J usage is TRBJ2-5, with 7 bases that match TRBD1. V was pared by 7 bases and J by 8 bases, with 13 bases of the junction left unmatched. Germline CDR1 SEHNR, CDR2 FQNEAQ (reference sequence). The CDR3 is made up of 14 amino acids. As DNA, the CDR3 is TGTGCCAGCACCATGTACGGGACAGTGAGCACCCAGTACTTC. Protein product: CASTMYGTVSTQYF. The full variable domain, in which reference TRBV7-9 and TRBJ2-5 provide the parts outside the CDR3, is DTGVSQNPRHKITKRGQNVTFRCDPISEHNRLYWYRQTLGQGPEFLTYFQNEAQLEKSRLLSDRFSAERPKGSFSTLEIQRTEQGDSAMYLCASTMYGTVSTQYFGPGTRLLVL.

This rearrangement joins TRBV7-9 to TRBJ2-3; D gene uncertain. Between the trimmed V and J ends, which lost 5 bases and 2 bases, there was a span of 14 bases. The CDR3 runs 15 residues. The V gene's germline CDR1 is SEHNR and CDR2 FQNEAQ (reference sequence). DNA of the CDR3: TGTGCCAGCAGCATTCCGGGTCCATTCACAGATACGCAGTATTTT. Its protein product is CASSIPGPFTDTQYF. The full variable domain, its missing parts supplied by reference TRBV7-9 and TRBJ2-3, is DTGVSQNPRHKITKRGQNVTFRCDPISEHNRLYWYRQTLGQGPEFLTYFQNEAQLEKSRLLSDRFSAERPKGSFSTLEIQRTEQGDSAMYLCASSIPGPFTDTQYFGPGTRLTVL.

The V and J genes are TRBV6-1 and TRBJ1-6; D gene uncertain. The CDR3 extends over 12 amino acids. Trimming shortened V by 6 bases and J by 10 bases, and 10 bases separated the two germline ends. The germline gives CDR1 MNHNS, CDR2 SASEGT. DNA of the CDR3: TGTGCCAGCAGACGGATAGGCTCACCCCTCCACTTT. Translation: CASRRIGSPLHF.

The genes are TRBV5-4 and TRBJ1-6; the match to TRBD1 covers 7 bases. This CDR3 comprises 15 residues. V trimming: 0 bases; J trimming: 5 bases; junction bases outside the gene matches: 2. The germline gives CDR1 SGHNT, CDR2 YYREEE (reference sequence). CDR3 DNA: TGTGCCAGCAGCTTGGGACAGGGTAATAATTCACCCCTCCACTTT. It is translated as CASSLGQGNNSPLHF.

V is TRBV27 and J is TRBJ1-1; TRBD1 matches 8 bases. Germline CDR1 MNHEY, CDR2 SMNVEV (reference sequence). V shed 6 bases, J shed 6 bases, and the junction held 12 bases outside the gene matches. The CDR3 is 15 amino acids. The CDR3 sequence: CASRPIGQGNAEAFF. DNA of the CDR3: TGTGCCAGCAGGCCTATAGGACAGGGTAACGCTGAAGCTTTCTTT.

This sequence joins TRBV7-2 and TRBJ2-7; D might be TRBD2 (7 bases). Trimming removed 1 base from V and 3 bases from J, with 10 bases in between. Germline CDR1 and CDR2: SGHTA and FQGNSA. There are 14 residues in the CDR3. In DNA form, the CDR3 reads TGTGCCAGCAGCTTAGTGAGGGGGGGCTACGAGCAGTACTTC. Translating gives CASSLVRGGYEQYF.

V and J are TRBV6-1 and TRBJ1-5; TRBD1 aligns across 10 bases. In germline, CDR1 is MNHNS, CDR2 SASEGT. The CDR3 extends over 14 amino acids. V was clipped by 7 bases and J by 4 bases; unmatched bases: 4. The CDR3 here is CASKGTGANQPQHF. CDR3 coding DNA: TGTGCCAGCAAGGGGACAGGGGCTAATCAGCCCCAGCATTTT.

V usage is TRBV11-2 and J usage is TRBJ1-1; D not certain. Between the trimmed V and J ends, which lost 3 bases and 3 bases, there was a span of 8 bases. This CDR3 spans 13 amino acids. Germline V lookup: CDR1 SGHAT, CDR2 FQNNGV. In DNA, the CDR3 is TGTGCCAGCAGCTTTTTTGTCGACACTGAAGCTTTCTTT. It specifies CASSFFVDTEAFF.

The chain joins TRBV7-9 to TRBJ1-4; no definite D call. With 9 bases removed from V and 7 bases from J, the gap between germline ends came to 15 bases. Per germline, CDR1 SEHNR and CDR2 FQNEAQ (reference sequence). This CDR3 is built from 13 residues. For the CDR3, the DNA is TGTGCCAGTAATGCCAACGCAGGTGAAAAACTGTTTTTT. As protein: CASNANAGEKLFF.

The rearrangement uses TRBV7-3 and TRBJ2-2; TRBD2 matches 7 bases. Losses at the gene ends were 2 bases for V and 5 bases for J; bases not matched to a gene: 11. The germline CDR1 and CDR2 sequences are SGHTA and FQGTGA. CDR3 length equals 17 residues. CDR3 protein: CASSLERGRVSTGELFF. The CDR3 coding sequence is TGTGCCAGCAGCTTAGAGCGAGGGAGGGTGTCGACCGGGGAGCTGTTTTTT.

The CDR3 is CASSRGGIGYTF. In nucleotides, the CDR3 is TGTGCCAGCAGCCGAGGGGGGATAGGCTACACCTTC. The J gene is TRBJ1-2, the V gene TRBV2, with D perhaps TRBD1 (6 bases). V lost 6 bases and J lost 8, with 13 bases in between. Germline CDR1 SNHLY, CDR2 FYNNEI. The CDR3 sequence is 12 residues long.

The chain combines TRBV29-1 with TRBJ2-3; 8 nucleotides align to TRBD1. Trimming took 0 bases from V and 4 from J; bases not matched to a gene: 0. CDR1 and CDR2 (germline): SQVTM, ANQGSEA. CDR3 length: 13 residues. In DNA, the CDR3 is TGCAGCGTTGAAGAGACAGGGGCAGATACGCAGTATTTT. Encoded protein: CSVEETGADTQYF.

This chain uses TRBV7-6 with TRBJ2-3; unclear D gene. The CDR3 runs to 13 residues. V gave up 5 bases and J gave up 3 bases, with 9 bases separating them. Germline lookup yields CDR1 SGHVS and CDR2 FNYEAQ. DNA for the CDR3: TGTGCCAGCAGCAAAGCTGGGACAGATACGCAGTATTTT. Its protein product is CASSKAGTDTQYF.

The J gene is TRBJ1-4, the V gene TRBV28; unclear D gene. The CDR3 is made up of 13 amino acids. Trimming stripped 5 bases from V and 0 bases from J, with 4 bases between. In germline, CDR1 is MDHEN, CDR2 SYDVKM. The CDR3 is CASSRTTNEKLFF. For the CDR3, the DNA is TGTGCCAGCAGTAGGACAACTAATGAAAAACTGTTTTTT.

The CDR3 region is CASSYGQMNTEAFF. CDR3 DNA: TGCGCCAGCAGCTACGGACAGATGAACACTGAAGCTTTCTTT. The chain is built from TRBV5-1 and TRBJ1-1; a weak D match, TRBD1 (6 bases). The germline V gene has CDR1 SGHRS and CDR2 YFSETQ. V lost 3 bases to trimming and J lost 0 bases, with 9 bases between them. This CDR3 contains 14 residues.

J is TRBJ1-5 and V is TRBV28, with D uncertain. Germline CDR1 and CDR2: MDHEN and SYDVKM. V was clipped by 6 bases and J by 3 bases, with 12 bases between them. CDR3 length: 14 amino acids. The CDR3 bases are TGTGCCAGCAGCCGGGATGGTGCCAATCAGCCCCAGCATTTT. Translating it yields CASSRDGANQPQHF.

This sequence joins TRBV15 and TRBJ2-5, with D possibly called TRBD1 or TRBD2 (5 bases each). The V gene's germline CDR1 is LNHNV and CDR2 YYDKDF (reference sequence). The CDR3 extends over 14 amino acids. V was clipped by 2 bases and J by 5 bases, with 12 bases between them. This CDR3 is CATSRPGAGETQYF. The CDR3 DNA sequence: TGTGCCACCAGCAGACCCGGGGCTGGTGAGACCCAGTACTTC.

This chain connects TRBV21-1 to TRBJ1-4; the D segment call TRBD1 is taken from the table without a DNA check. TRBV21-1 is a pseudogene. CDR3 length equals 15 residues. The CDR3 DNA reads as TGTGCCAGCAGCAAAGAGGACAGGCAAACTGAAAAACTGTTTTTT. The encoded protein is CASSKEDRQTEKLFF.

The chain has TRBV10-3 and TRBJ2-3; 13 positions match TRBD2. V lost 7 bases to trimming and J lost 0 bases; unmatched junction nucleotides: 13. Germline values: CDR1 ENHRY, CDR2 SYGVKD. The CDR3 runs 19 residues. CDR3 sequence reads: CAITRTSGGQTTSTDTQYF. CDR3 coding DNA: TGTGCCATCACCCGGACTAGCGGGGGCCAAACAACTAGCACAGATACGCAGTATTTT.

This chain uses TRBV27 with TRBJ2-3; 8 bases agree with TRBD2. The germline V gene has CDR1 MNHEY and CDR2 SMNVEV (reference sequence). Trimming at V came to 0 bases and at J to 4 bases, leaving 3 bases not matched to a gene. The length of the CDR3 is 15 residues. CDR3 region: CASSLSSGRSDTQYF. The CDR3 nucleotides are TGTGCCAGCAGTTTATCGAGCGGGAGATCAGATACGCAGTATTTT.